Presented here are 23 T cell receptor beta chains from one specimen sequenced in a study of blood T cell repertoires in COVID-19. The repertoire was sequenced with immunoSEQ multiplex PCR; TCRdb's copy has only in-frame clones and lacks some. The table includes 110,000 to 150,000 clones, around 82% detected once. Source material: PBMCs or T cells enriched from blood (not recorded which). All receptors derive from a woman between 45 and 65 years old who had recovered from COVID-19.

The rearrangement links TRBV3-1 (or the pseudogene TRBV3-2) to TRBJ1-2, with 7 positions matching TRBD1. The V gene's germline CDR1 is LGHDT and CDR2 YNNKEL (reference sequence). The CDR3 contains 14 residues. The junction had 10 bases not matched to a gene; V was cut back by 4 bases and J by 8 bases. In nucleotides, the CDR3 is TGTGCCAGCAGCCCAAGGGAGACAGGGTTCGGCTACACCTTC. As protein: CASSPRETGFGYTF.

The chain joins TRBV5-1 to TRBJ1-6, with 7 bases identical to TRBD1. Trimming cost V 2 bases and J 6 bases; bases outside gene matches: 11. The CDR3 length is 17 residues. Germline V gene sequence: CDR1 SGHRS, CDR2 YFSETQ. The CDR3 coding sequence is TGCGCCAGCAGCTTCGAATTACCGGGACAGACTAATTCACCCCTCCACTTT. Its protein product is CASSFELPGQTNSPLHF.

The chain joins TRBV10-2 to TRBJ1-6; 8 nucleotides agree with TRBD1. From germline, CDR1 is WSHSY and CDR2 SAAADI. There are 14 residues in the CDR3. V was clipped by 6 bases and J by 8 bases; unmatched bases: 6. The CDR3 nucleotides are TGCGCCAGCAGCTTAACAGGGGGTTATTCACCCCTCCACTTT. Residues: CASSLTGGYSPLHF.

The rearrangement joins TRBV9 to TRBJ2-3, with no clear D. The CDR3 length is 13 residues. V was clipped by 0 bases and J by 2 bases, with 4 bases between them. The germline V gene encodes CDR1 SGDLS and CDR2 YYNGEE. The chain's CDR3 is CASSVDFTDTQYF. The CDR3 DNA is TGTGCCAGCAGCGTAGACTTCACAGATACGCAGTATTTT.

This chain connects TRBV6-6 to TRBJ1-1; no definite D call. Trimming shortened V by 10 bases and J by 4 bases, and 16 bases separated the two germline ends. This CDR3 region has 13 residues. Germline lookup yields CDR1 MNHNY and CDR2 SVGAGI (reference sequence). The CDR3 spells CATHFGEGTEAFF. The CDR3 DNA follows: TGTGCCACCCACTTCGGGGAGGGCACTGAAGCTTTCTTT.

This chain links TRBV5-8 with TRBJ2-7; D unresolved. CDR3 length equals 12 residues. Germline V CDR1 and CDR2: SGHTS, YDEGEE. The ends were cut back, 1 base at V and 4 bases at J, with 6 bases in the middle. The DNA for the CDR3 is TGTGCCAGCAGCTTGTACCGGTACGAGCAGTACTTC. This encodes CASSLYRYEQYF.

This rearrangement joins TRBV7-2 to TRBJ1-6, with 11 bases that match TRBD1. There are 15 residues in the CDR3. Trimming removed 5 bases from V and 13 bases from J; junction bases left unmatched: 10. The germline gives CDR1 SGHTA, CDR2 FQGNSA. The chain's CDR3 is CASSHPGQGERPLHF. The CDR3 DNA follows: TGTGCCAGCAGCCACCCGGGACAGGGGGAGCGGCCCCTCCACTTT.

The chain has TRBV28 and TRBJ2-3, with 7 bases that match TRBD1. The CDR3 is 16 amino acids. V shed 7 bases and J 3 bases; nucleotides not matched to a gene: 13. CDR1 is MDHEN and CDR2 is SYDVKM in the germline V gene. The CDR3: CASTKPTGQQTDTQYF. The CDR3 DNA reads TGTGCCAGCACGAAACCCACGGGACAGCAAACAGATACGCAGTATTTT.

The chain has TRBV9 and TRBJ2-1, with 8 positions matching TRBD2. This CDR3 contains 16 residues. Losses at the gene ends were 3 bases for V and 1 base for J; bases not matched to a gene: 6. CDR1 and CDR2 from the germline V gene are SGDLS and YYNGEE. The DNA for the CDR3 is TGTGCCAGCAGCGGAACTAGCGGCTTATCCTACAATGAGCAGTTCTTC. Protein sequence: CASSGTSGLSYNEQFF.

V is TRBV27 and J is TRBJ2-1; 12 bases fit TRBD2. V lost 5 bases and J lost 10; bases outside the gene matches: 12. Germline lookup yields CDR1 MNHEY and CDR2 SMNVEV (reference sequence). This CDR3 is 16 amino acids long. CDR3 amino acids: CASSPQLAGGLVEQFF. CDR3 DNA: TGTGCCAGCAGTCCCCAACTAGCGGGGGGCCTAGTAGAGCAGTTCTTC.

A note on this clone: A read error may be the cause here, since a much bigger clone is one base away. J is TRBJ1-2 and V is TRBV6-2 or TRBV6-3, with D possibly TRBD1 on 5 matching bases. CDR1 MNHEY and CDR2 SVGEGT come from the germline V gene. The CDR3 consists of 12 residues. V gave up 0 bases and J gave up 6 bases, with 5 bases separating them. The CDR3 protein is CASSYSGDGYTF. For the CDR3, the DNA is TGTGCCAGCAGTTACTCAGGGGATGGCTACACCTTC.

This chain uses TRBV25-1 with TRBJ1-6; possibly TRBD1 for D (5 bases). CDR3 size: 14 residues. V shed 5 bases and J shed 9 bases, with 14 bases lying between them. CDR1 is MGHDK, CDR2 SYGVNS, per germline. CDR3 nucleotide sequence: TGTGCCAGCAGTTCAGGTGCTAGGGGTTCACCCCTCCACTTT. Encoded protein: CASSSGARGSPLHF.

V gene TRBV7-9 combines with J gene TRBJ1-2, with 9 nucleotides matching TRBD1. The CDR3 length is 14 residues. Germline-derived CDR1 and CDR2 are SEHNR and FQNEAQ (reference sequence). V was clipped by 6 bases and J by 8 bases; unmatched bases: 10. As DNA, the CDR3 is TGTGCCAGCAGACTACAGGGGGCGCAGAACGGCTACACCTTC. Protein sequence: CASRLQGAQNGYTF.

The chain recombines TRBV5-4 with TRBJ2-5; D unclear. This CDR3 comprises 13 residues. Germline V gives CDR1 SGHNT, CDR2 YYREEE (reference sequence). Trimming removed 3 bases at V and 3 bases at J, with 9 bases between. The CDR3 nucleotides are TGTGCCAGCAGCTCCCACCCTAAAGAGACCCAGTACTTC. Its translation: CASSSHPKETQYF. Looking up the rest from reference TRBV5-4 and TRBJ2-5 gives the full variable domain: ETGVTQSPTHLIKTRGQQVTLRCSSQSGHNTVSWYQQALGQGPQFIFQYYREEENGRGNFPPRFSGLQFPNYSSELNVNALELDDSALYLCASSSHPKETQYFGPGTRLLVL.

In the case of this clone: This CDR3 is also generated by other DNA sequences in the sample. V usage is TRBV3-1 (or the pseudogene TRBV3-2) and J usage is TRBJ2-5; D gene unclear. Trimming took 0 bases from V and 4 from J, leaving 3 bases between them. Germline V lookup: CDR1 LGHDT, CDR2 YNNKEL (reference sequence). The CDR3 sequence is 12 residues long. The CDR3 bases are TGTGCCAGCAGCCAAGATAGAGAGACCCAGTACTTC. Its protein product is CASSQDRETQYF.

The V call is TRBV5-4, the J call TRBJ2-1; D is unresolved. There are 15 residues in the CDR3. V lost 0 bases and J 3 bases, leaving 10 bases between the germline ends. Germline lookup yields CDR1 SGHNT and CDR2 YYREEE (reference sequence). CDR3 nucleotides: TGTGCCAGCAGCTTGGAAGCTACCGGCTACAATGAGCAGTTCTTC. Translating it yields CASSLEATGYNEQFF.

The J gene is TRBJ2-1, the V gene TRBV7-2; D gene uncertain. CDR1 and CDR2 (germline): SGHTA, FQGNSA. V lost 2 bases and J 7 bases, leaving 15 bases between the germline ends. The CDR3 totals 15 residues. The CDR3 loop reads CASSLYIPGRNEQFF. The DNA for the CDR3 is TGTGCCAGCAGCTTATATATCCCGGGTAGGAATGAGCAGTTCTTC.

This clone was counted a few times. The rearrangement joins TRBV28 to TRBJ1-4; maybe TRBD1 (6 bases). From germline, CDR1 is MDHEN and CDR2 SYDVKM. With 3 bases removed from V and 2 bases from J, the gap between germline ends came to 10 bases. The CDR3 has 15 amino acids. The CDR3 reads CASSLAGATNEKLFF. As DNA, the CDR3 is TGTGCCAGCAGTTTGGCAGGGGCGACTAATGAAAAACTGTTTTTT.

The chain joins TRBV13 to TRBJ2-2, with TRBD2 as a possible D gene (5 bases). The CDR3 covers 15 residues. V shed 5 bases and J shed 1 base, with 11 bases lying between them. The germline V gene encodes CDR1 PRHDT and CDR2 FYEKMQ (reference sequence). The CDR3 protein is CASSLNRGNTGELFF. Written as DNA, the CDR3 is TGTGCCAGCAGCCTTAATCGGGGGAACACCGGGGAGCTGTTTTTT.

This clone has a single count. The rearrangement joins TRBV18 to TRBJ1-5, with D uncertain. V lost 1 base and J lost 13, with 11 bases in between. Germline CDR1 reads KGHSH; CDR2 reads LQKENI. This CDR3 is 12 amino acids long. Here the CDR3 reads CASSPLPGSQHF. In DNA, the CDR3 is TGTGCCAGCTCACCACTTCCAGGATCTCAGCATTTT.

The V call is TRBV3-1 (or the pseudogene TRBV3-2), the J call TRBJ2-2; 9 positions match TRBD1. The CDR3 is 15 amino acids. Unmatched junction bases numbered 6, after V lost 3 bases and J lost 7 bases. Germline V gives CDR1 LGHDT, CDR2 YNNKEL (reference sequence). CDR3 region: CASSHLQGAGGELFF. DNA of the CDR3: TGTGCCAGCAGCCACCTACAGGGGGCTGGCGGGGAGCTGTTTTTT.

V gene TRBV28 combines with J gene TRBJ2-1; 9 bases map to TRBD2. The V gene's germline CDR1 is MDHEN and CDR2 SYDVKM. V was clipped by 6 bases and J by 7 bases; unmatched bases: 13. The CDR3 is 16 residues long. CDR3 nucleotides: TGTGCCAGCAGCCCGCCCCCAGCGGGGGGAACGAATGAGCAGTTCTTC. The encoded protein is CASSPPPAGGTNEQFF.

The chain links TRBV5-1 to TRBJ1-5, with D possibly being TRBD1 (6 bases). The V gene's germline CDR1 is SGHRS and CDR2 YFSETQ. The CDR3 is 14 amino acids. Trimming left V 3 bases short and J 8 bases short, with 15 bases between. CDR3 bases: TGCGCCAGCAGCTATAGTCAGGGGAGTAAGCCCCAGCATTTT. The encoded protein is CASSYSQGSKPQHF.